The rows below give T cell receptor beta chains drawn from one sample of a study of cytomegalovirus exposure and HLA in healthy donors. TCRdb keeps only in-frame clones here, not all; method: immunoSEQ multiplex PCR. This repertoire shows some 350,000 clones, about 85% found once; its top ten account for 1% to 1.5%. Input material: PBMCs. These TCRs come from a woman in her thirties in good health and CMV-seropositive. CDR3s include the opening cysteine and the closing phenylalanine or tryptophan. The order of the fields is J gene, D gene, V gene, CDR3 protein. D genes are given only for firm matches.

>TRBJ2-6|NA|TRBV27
CASSFSGANVLTF
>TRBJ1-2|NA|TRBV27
CASRARGGYTF
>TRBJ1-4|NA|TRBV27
CASTLRGGTLATNEKLFF
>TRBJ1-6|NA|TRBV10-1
CASTLGRNNSPLHF
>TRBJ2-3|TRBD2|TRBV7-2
CASSTSGRARDTQYF
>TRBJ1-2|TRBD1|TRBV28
CASSRRKEGQFYGYTF
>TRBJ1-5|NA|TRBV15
CATSPMTGTANQPQHF
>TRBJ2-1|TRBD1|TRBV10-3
CAISGGQGVGYEQFF
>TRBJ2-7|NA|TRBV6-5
CASRRDGSYEQYF
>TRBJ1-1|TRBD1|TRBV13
CASSETGGLGTEAFF
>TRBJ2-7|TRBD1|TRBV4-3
CASSQEGQGGNEQYF
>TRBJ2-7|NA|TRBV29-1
CSVEVEAAYEQYF
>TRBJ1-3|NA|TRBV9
CASSAVTGNTIYF
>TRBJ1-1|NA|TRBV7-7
CASFGGRGLCEAFF
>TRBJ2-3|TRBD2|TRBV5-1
CASSTRGGLDTQYF
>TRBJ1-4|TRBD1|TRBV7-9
CAGDIPGQPFATNEKLFF
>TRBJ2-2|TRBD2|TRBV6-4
CASSDAVAGTGELFF